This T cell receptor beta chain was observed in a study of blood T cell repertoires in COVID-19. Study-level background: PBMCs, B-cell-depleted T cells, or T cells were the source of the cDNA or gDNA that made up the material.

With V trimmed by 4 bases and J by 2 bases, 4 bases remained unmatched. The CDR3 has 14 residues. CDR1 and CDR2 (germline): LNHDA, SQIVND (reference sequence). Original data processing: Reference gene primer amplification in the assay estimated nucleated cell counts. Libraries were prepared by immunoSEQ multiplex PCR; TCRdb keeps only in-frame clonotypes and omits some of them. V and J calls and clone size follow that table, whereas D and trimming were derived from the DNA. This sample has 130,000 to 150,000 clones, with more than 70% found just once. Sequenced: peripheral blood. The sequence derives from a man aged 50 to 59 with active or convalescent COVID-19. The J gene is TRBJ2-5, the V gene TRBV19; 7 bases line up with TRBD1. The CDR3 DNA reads TGTGCCAGTAGTAAAGGACAGGTGCAAGAGACCCAGTACTTC. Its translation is CASSKGQVQETQYF.